The next 24 T cell receptor beta chains were all read from a single sample in a study of blood T cell repertoires in COVID-19. Assay: immunoSEQ multiplex PCR; the TCRdb copy retains only in-frame clones and omits some. The sample yields 300,000 to 350,000 clones, 80% to 90% seen once. The sequenced material came from PBMCs or T cells enriched from blood (not recorded which). The receptor set was obtained from a man aged 25-40 years who had recovered from COVID-19.

The chain couples TRBV19 to TRBJ2-1, with D possibly TRBD2 on 7 matching bases. V shed 7 bases and J shed 7 bases, with 20 bases lying between them. Germline V gene lookup returns CDR1 LNHDA and CDR2 SQIVND (reference sequence). This CDR3 comprises 15 residues. In DNA form, the CDR3 reads TGTGCCAGTACCATGGGGGGGGCCCTTTTGAATGAGCAGTTCTTC. As protein: CASTMGGALLNEQFF.

J is TRBJ2-7 and V is TRBV28, with 7 bases matching TRBD1. The CDR3 sequence is 15 residues long. CDR1 MDHEN and CDR2 SYDVKM come from the germline V gene. V was pared by 2 bases and J by 0 bases, with 4 bases of the junction left unmatched. CDR3 DNA: TGTGCCAGCAGTTTAACGACAGGGATCTCCTACGAGCAGTACTTC. This sequence encodes CASSLTTGISYEQYF.

The chain combines TRBV28 with TRBJ1-3; D call uncertain. Per the germline V gene, CDR1 is MDHEN and CDR2 is SYDVKM. This CDR3 contains 13 residues. V was pared by 8 bases and J by 2 bases, with 10 bases between. CDR3 DNA: TGTGCCAGCTGGGCAGAAGCTGGAAACACCATATATTTT. Protein: CASWAEAGNTIYF.

The rearrangement uses TRBV7-6 and TRBJ1-1; D uncertain. The germline V gene encodes CDR1 SGHVS and CDR2 FNYEAQ. The CDR3 spans 14 residues. Trimming removed 4 bases from V and 1 base from J, with 10 bases in between. CDR3 amino acids: CASSSARQNTEAFF. Here the CDR3 DNA reads TGTGCCAGCAGCTCAGCACGACAGAACACTGAAGCTTTCTTT.

The chain uses TRBV19 and TRBJ2-1; tentative D call: TRBD1 (6 bases). This CDR3 region has 18 residues. From germline, CDR1 is LNHDA and CDR2 SQIVND (reference sequence). V lost 7 bases, J lost 4 bases, and 26 bases lay in between. CDR3: CASKKGRQGRSWYNEQFF. Written as DNA, the CDR3 is TGTGCCAGTAAAAAGGGACGGCAGGGGCGAAGTTGGTACAATGAGCAGTTCTTC.

The chain recombines TRBV15 with TRBJ1-2; TRBD1 matches at 12 bases. The junction had 7 bases not matched to a gene; V was cut back by 0 bases and J by 8 bases. This CDR3 comprises 16 residues. Germline values: CDR1 LNHNV, CDR2 YYDKDF (reference sequence). This CDR3 is CATSRDKGQGAGGYTF. DNA for the CDR3: TGTGCCACCAGCAGAGATAAGGGACAGGGGGCTGGGGGCTACACCTTC. Combining the CDR3 with reference TRBV15 and TRBJ1-2 gives the whole variable domain DAMVIQNPRYQVTQFGKPVTLSCSQTLNHNVMYWYQQKSSQAPKLLFHYYDKDFNNEADTPDNFQSRRPNTSFCFLDIRSPGLGDTAMYLCATSRDKGQGAGGYTFGSGTRLTVV.

The chain carries TRBV10-1 and TRBJ2-7, with D perhaps TRBD2 (5 bases). There are 14 residues in the CDR3. V was clipped by 0 bases and J by 5 bases, with 11 bases between them. Germline V gene sequence: CDR1 WNHNN, CDR2 SYGVQD (reference sequence). DNA of the CDR3: TGCGCCAGCAGTGAGTCCCCGGGAAGCCACGAGCAGTACTTC. Its protein product is CASSESPGSHEQYF.

This chain connects TRBV24-1 to TRBJ2-5; D perhaps matches TRBD1 (5 bases). Germline-derived CDR1 and CDR2 are KGHDR and SFDVKD. V was pared by 3 bases and J by 5 bases, with 15 bases between. The CDR3 has 15 amino acids. CDR3 sequence: CATSDARVWDETQYF. The CDR3 DNA reads as TGTGCCACCAGTGATGCCAGGGTCTGGGATGAGACCCAGTACTTC.

The chain has TRBV4-2 and TRBJ1-2; 8 bases map to TRBD1. With 1 base clipped from V and 4 bases from J, the junction kept 5 bases outside the gene matches. The CDR3 consists of 15 residues. Per germline, CDR1 LGHNA and CDR2 YNFKEQ. The DNA for the CDR3 is TGTGCCAGCAGCCAAGGCCAGGGGGCAACCTATGGCTACACCTTC. This translates into CASSQGQGATYGYTF.

About this clone itself: The same CDR3 also results from other DNA sequences found in this sample. The chain joins TRBV3-1 (or the pseudogene TRBV3-2) to TRBJ1-6, with D perhaps TRBD1 (6 bases). The CDR3 is 13 residues long. From germline, CDR1 is LGHDT and CDR2 YNNKEL (reference sequence). V was cut by 4 bases and J by 6 bases, with 7 bases left in between. The CDR3: CASSPDSNSPLHF. DNA of the CDR3: TGTGCCAGCAGCCCGGACAGTAATTCACCCCTCCACTTT.

This sequence joins TRBV10-3 and TRBJ1-2; 8 nucleotides match TRBD1. The CDR3 has 13 amino acids. V lost 7 bases to trimming and J lost 7 bases; unmatched junction nucleotides: 8. Per the germline V gene, CDR1 is ENHRY and CDR2 is SYGVKD. The CDR3 bases are TGTGCCATCACCCTAGACAGGGGCAGTGGCTACACCTTC. As protein: CAITLDRGSGYTF.

V gene TRBV9 combines with J gene TRBJ1-6, with a weak D call TRBD1 (5 bases). The V gene lost 5 bases and the J gene lost 3 bases, with 6 bases spanning the gap. Germline CDR1 is SGDLS and CDR2 is YYNGEE. The CDR3 length is 13 residues. CDR3 sequence: CASSDSYNSPLHF. The CDR3 DNA follows: TGTGCCAGCAGTGACAGCTATAATTCACCCCTCCACTTT.

The V gene is TRBV30, the J gene TRBJ1-6; TRBD1 matches at 10 bases. Germline V gene sequence: CDR1 GTSNPN, CDR2 SVGIG (reference sequence). Trimming took 3 bases from V and 4 from J; bases not matched to a gene: 6. The length of the CDR3 is 16 residues. The CDR3 nucleotides are TGTGCCTGGAGGGGACAGGGGCCATTTTATAATTCACCCCTCCACTTT. Translation gives CAWRGQGPFYNSPLHF.

The chain employs TRBV7-8 and TRBJ2-1; 11 nucleotides match TRBD2. V lost 6 bases to trimming and J lost 1 base; unmatched junction nucleotides: 5. This CDR3 spans 16 amino acids. The germline gives CDR1 SGHVS, CDR2 FQNEAQ. CDR3 in amino acids: CASSPSGGSSYNEQFF. CDR3 DNA sequence: TGTGCCAGCAGTCCTAGCGGGGGGTCATCCTACAATGAGCAGTTCTTC.

This chain links TRBV28 with TRBJ1-5; D is uncertain. The CDR3 covers 15 residues. Trimming removed 8 bases at V and 0 bases at J, with 14 bases between. The germline gives CDR1 MDHEN, CDR2 SYDVKM. For the CDR3, the DNA is TGTGCCAGCCAGCGAGGCGGCGATAGCAATCAGCCCCAGCATTTT. Protein product: CASQRGGDSNQPQHF.

This clone has just a few counts. This sequence joins TRBV10-3 and TRBJ2-1; no clear D gene. Germline assignment: CDR1 ENHRY and CDR2 SYGVKD. The CDR3 totals 12 residues. V lost 4 bases and J lost 8, with 9 bases in between. CDR3 bases: TGTGCCATCAGTGGGCGTCGGGATGAGCAGTTCTTC. This codes for CAISGRRDEQFF.

This clone was detected only a few times. The chain combines TRBV23-1 with TRBJ1-5; 9 bases line up with TRBD1. TRBV23-1 is annotated as an ORF whose role is uncertain. V lost 4 bases, J lost 5 bases, and 18 bases stayed unmatched. The CDR3 spans 19 residues. CDR3 loop: CASSLRTGDEWCWDQPQHF. The CDR3 DNA is TGCGCCAGCAGTCTTAGGACAGGGGATGAGTGGTGTTGGGATCAGCCCCAGCATTTT.

The rearrangement uses TRBV20-1 and TRBJ2-1, with D maybe TRBD2 (7 bases). Per germline, CDR1 DFQATT and CDR2 SNEGSKA (reference sequence). The V end lost 3 bases, the J end lost 7 bases, and 19 bases lay between the germline ends. The CDR3 runs 15 residues. This CDR3 reads CSASNAGAVGNEQFF. CDR3 DNA sequence: TGCAGTGCTAGTAACGCGGGGGCCGTGGGGAATGAGCAGTTCTTC.

V and J are TRBV19 and TRBJ2-1; 12 bases match TRBD1. The CDR3 length is 17 residues. Looked up from germline, CDR1 is LNHDA and CDR2 is SQIVND (reference sequence). Trimming removed 4 bases from V and 8 bases from J; junction bases left unmatched: 12. CDR3 nucleotides: TGTGCCAGTAGTACGGGTGCGGGACAGGGGGCGAGGGATGAGCAGTTCTTC. This translates into CASSTGAGQGARDEQFF.

The J gene is TRBJ1-1, the V gene TRBV27; 7 bases agree with TRBD1. The ends lost 4 bases at V and 1 base at J; junction bases unmatched: 0. There are 13 residues in the CDR3. Germline CDR1 MNHEY, CDR2 SMNVEV (reference sequence). The CDR3 protein is CASSYRGNTEAFF. The CDR3 coding sequence is TGTGCCAGCAGTTACAGGGGGAACACTGAAGCTTTCTTT.

CDR3 sequence reads: CASSDPTSQQYF. The DNA of the CDR3 is TGTGCCAGCAGTGACCCGACTAGTCAGCAGTACTTC. The V gene is TRBV25-1, the J gene TRBJ2-7; tentatively, D is TRBD2 (6 bases). Looked up from germline, CDR1 is MGHDK and CDR2 is SYGVNS. V was clipped by 3 bases and J by 8 bases, with 11 bases between them. The CDR3 length is 12 residues.

This chain joins TRBV5-1 and TRBJ2-1; D remains ambiguous. Germline CDR1 SGHRS, CDR2 YFSETQ. With 0 bases removed from V and 16 bases from J, the gap between germline ends came to 14 bases. The CDR3 contains 12 residues. CDR3 in DNA: TGCGCCAGCAGCTTGGGAGCCTCTCCTTATTTCTTC. It translates to CASSLGASPYFF.

The chain uses TRBV9 and TRBJ2-5; TRBD2 aligns across 7 bases. Germline V gene data show CDR1 as SGDLS and CDR2 as YYNGEE. CDR3 length equals 14 residues. The J segment lost 5 bases and the V segment lost 0 bases, leaving 4 bases of the junction unmatched. The chain's CDR3 is CASSVGDYGETQYF. Here the CDR3 DNA reads TGTGCCAGCAGCGTAGGGGACTACGGGGAGACCCAGTACTTC. The full variable domain, with the rest looked up from reference TRBV9 and TRBJ2-5, is DSGVTQTPKHLITATGQRVTLRCSPRSGDLSVYWYQQSLDQGLQFLIQYYNGEERAKGNILERFSAQQFPDLHSELNLSSLELGDSALYFCASSVGDYGETQYFGPGTRLLVL.

The chain has TRBV5-4 and TRBJ1-6; 7 nucleotides match TRBD1. Germline loops: CDR1 SGHNT, CDR2 YYREEE (reference sequence). Losses at the gene ends were 4 bases for V and 8 bases for J; bases not matched to a gene: 12. The CDR3 totals 16 residues. The CDR3: CASSPDSTGFYSPLHF. The CDR3 DNA is TGTGCCAGCAGCCCGGACTCGACAGGGTTTTATTCACCCCTCCACTTT.